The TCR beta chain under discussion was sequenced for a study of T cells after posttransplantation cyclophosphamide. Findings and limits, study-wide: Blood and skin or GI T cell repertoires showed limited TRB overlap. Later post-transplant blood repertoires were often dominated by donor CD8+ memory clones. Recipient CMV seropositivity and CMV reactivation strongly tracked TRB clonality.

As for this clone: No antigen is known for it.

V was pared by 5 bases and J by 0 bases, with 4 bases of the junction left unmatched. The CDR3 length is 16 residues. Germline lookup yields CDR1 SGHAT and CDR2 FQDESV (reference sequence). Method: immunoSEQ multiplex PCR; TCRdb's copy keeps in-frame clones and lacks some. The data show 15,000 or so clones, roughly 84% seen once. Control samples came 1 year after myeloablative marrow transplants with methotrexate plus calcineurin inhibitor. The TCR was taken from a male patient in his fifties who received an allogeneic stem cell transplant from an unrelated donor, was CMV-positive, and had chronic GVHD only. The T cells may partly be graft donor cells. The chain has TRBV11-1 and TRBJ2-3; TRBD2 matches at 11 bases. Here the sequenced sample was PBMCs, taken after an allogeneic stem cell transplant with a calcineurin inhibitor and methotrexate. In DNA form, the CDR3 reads TGTGCCAGCAGCGGGCGGACTAGCGGGAGCACAGATACGCAGTATTTT. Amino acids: CASSGRTSGSTDTQYF. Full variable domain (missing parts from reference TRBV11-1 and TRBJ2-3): EAEVAQSPRYKITEKSQAVAFWCDPISGHATLYWYRQILGQGPELLVQFQDESVVDDSQLPKDRFSAERLKGVDSTLKIQPAELGDSAMYLCASSGRTSGSTDTQYFGPGTRLTVL.